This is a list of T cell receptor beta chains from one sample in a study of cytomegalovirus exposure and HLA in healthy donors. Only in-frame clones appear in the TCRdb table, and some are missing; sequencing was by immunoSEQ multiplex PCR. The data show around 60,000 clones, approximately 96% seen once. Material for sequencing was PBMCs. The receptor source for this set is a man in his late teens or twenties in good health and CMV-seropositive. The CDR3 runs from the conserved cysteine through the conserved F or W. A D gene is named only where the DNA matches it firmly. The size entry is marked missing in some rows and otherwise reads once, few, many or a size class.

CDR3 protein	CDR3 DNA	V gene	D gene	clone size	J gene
CASSVGLVFTGELFF	TGTGCCAGCAGCGTAGGGCTAGTTTTCACCGGGGAGCTGTTTTTT	TRBV9	NA	once	TRBJ2-2
CASSAPSGTVTREQYF	TGTGCCAGCAGCGCACCCAGTGGGACAGTGACGAGGGAGCAGTACTTC	TRBV21-1	NA	once	TRBJ2-7
CASRATGGYNYGYTF	TGTGCCAGCAGGGCGACAGGGGGCTATAACTATGGCTACACCTTC	TRBV2	TRBD1	NA	TRBJ1-2
CASSQEFSTSEQETQYF	TGCGCCAGCAGCCAAGAGTTCTCGACTAGCGAACAAGAGACCCAGTACTTC	TRBV4-3	TRBD2	NA	TRBJ2-5
CASSLAGTNQPQHF	TGTGCCAGCAGCTTGGCAGGAACCAATCAGCCCCAGCATTTT	TRBV5-8	NA	NA	TRBJ1-5
CASSLGPMNTEAFF	TGTGCCAGCAGCTTAGGGCCCATGAACACTGAAGCTTTCTTT	TRBV7-2	NA	NA	TRBJ1-1
CASSEQTGQETQYF	TGTGCCAGCAGTGAACAGACAGGCCAAGAGACCCAGTACTTC	TRBV25-1	NA	NA	TRBJ2-5
CASSVQQNNSPLHF	TGTGCCAGCAGTGTTCAACAGAATAATTCACCCCTCCACTTT	TRBV2	NA	NA	TRBJ1-6
CASSPEPAGGDNEQFF	TGTGCCAGCAGCCCCGAGCCAGCGGGAGGTGACAATGAGCAGTTCTTC	TRBV5-6	TRBD2	NA	TRBJ2-1
CASSYSKGSLGYGYTF	TGTGCCAGCAGTTACTCGAAAGGGTCACTAGGCTATGGCTACACCTTC	TRBV6-5	NA	NA	TRBJ1-2
CASSPTGNGNTIYF	TGTGCCAGCAGCCCGACAGGGAATGGAAACACCATATATTTT	TRBV11-3	TRBD1	once	TRBJ1-3
CASSPARDSSYNEQFF	TGTGCCAGCAGCCCAGCGAGGGACTCATCATACAATGAGCAGTTCTTC	TRBV9	NA	NA	TRBJ2-1
CASSPGYYNEQFF	TGTGCCAGCAGCCCCGGTTACTACAATGAGCAGTTCTTC	TRBV14	NA	NA	TRBJ2-1
CASSRPEFQAGQASYEQYF	TGTGCCAGCAGCCGCCCGGAGTTTCAAGCCGGACAGGCCTCCTACGAGCAGTACTTC	TRBV13	TRBD1	once	TRBJ2-7
CASSPPLRSSYNEQFF	TGTGCCAGCTCACCCCCCCTGCGGAGCTCCTACAATGAGCAGTTCTTC	TRBV18	NA	NA	TRBJ2-1
CASSVQRGTGELFF	TGTGCCAGCAGCGTTCAAAGGGGTACCGGGGAGCTGTTTTTT	TRBV9	NA	NA	TRBJ2-2
CSGRTGYGYTF	TGCAGTGGCCGGACAGGGTATGGCTACACCTTC	TRBV20-1	TRBD1	NA	TRBJ1-2
CASSWTSGGSYEQYF	TGTGCCAGCAGCTGGACTAGCGGGGGGTCCTACGAGCAGTACTTC	TRBV7-2	TRBD2	NA	TRBJ2-7
CASSASGVGANVLTF	TGTGCCAGCAGCGCCTCAGGGGTTGGGGCCAACGTCCTGACTTTC	TRBV7-9	NA	NA	TRBJ2-6
CASTEREYIGELFF	TGTGCCAGCACCGAGCGGGAGTATATCGGGGAGCTGTTTTTT	TRBV7-2	TRBD2	NA	TRBJ2-2
CASSTSSYEQYF	TGTGCCAGCAGCACGAGCTCCTACGAGCAGTACTTC	TRBV11-2	NA	NA	TRBJ2-7
CASSLGQVGAHEQYF	TGCGCCAGCAGCTTGGGTCAAGTGGGAGCCCACGAGCAGTACTTC	TRBV5-1	NA	NA	TRBJ2-7
CASRAGGPDEQFF	TGTGCCAGCAGGGCGGGGGGGCCCGATGAGCAGTTCTTC	TRBV7-9	TRBD2	NA	TRBJ2-1
CASSYQGGFNGYTF	TGTGCCAGCAGTTATCAGGGTGGGTTTAATGGCTACACCTTC	TRBV28	NA	NA	TRBJ1-2
CASSQGQGATYTEAFF	TGCGCCAGCAGCCAGGGACAGGGGGCGACCTACACTGAAGCTTTCTTT	TRBV4-1	TRBD1	NA	TRBJ1-1
CASSLAQGSETQYF	TGTGCTAGCAGCTTAGCACAGGGGTCGGAGACCCAGTACTTC	TRBV7-7	TRBD1	NA	TRBJ2-5
CASRPGGTHTEAFF	TGTGCCAGCAGGCCCGGGGGAACCCACACTGAAGCTTTCTTT	TRBV6-1	NA	NA	TRBJ1-1
CASSQIWRAVNSPLHF	TGCGCCAGCAGCCAGATATGGAGGGCAGTAAATTCACCCCTCCACTTT	TRBV4-1	NA	NA	TRBJ1-6
CASSLSGRADEKLFF	TGTGCCAGCAGCTTATCCGGCAGGGCCGATGAAAAACTGTTTTTT	TRBV7-2	NA	NA	TRBJ1-4
CASSRTGTVYEQYF	TGTGCCAGCAGTCGGACCGGGACAGTCTACGAGCAGTACTTC	TRBV27	TRBD1	once	TRBJ2-7
CASSLRGGGGNEQFF	TGTGCCAGCAGCCTGCGGGGTGGGGGAGGAAATGAGCAGTTCTTC	TRBV11-2	NA	NA	TRBJ2-1
CASSTVAGSSYEQYF	TGTGCCAGTAGTACAGTAGCGGGAAGCTCCTACGAGCAGTACTTC	TRBV19	TRBD2	few	TRBJ2-7
CASSSGQGISGELFF	TGTGCCAGCAGTTCGGGACAGGGGATCAGCGGGGAGCTGTTTTTT	TRBV7-9	TRBD1	NA	TRBJ2-2
CASRTVFNEKLFF	TGTGCCAGCCGGACAGTTTTTAATGAAAAACTGTTTTTT	TRBV28	NA	NA	TRBJ1-4
CASSQGRKARLAGGIETQYF	TGCGCCAGCAGCCAAGGGCGAAAAGCGAGACTAGCGGGGGGGATCGAGACCCAGTACTTC	TRBV4-1	TRBD2	NA	TRBJ2-5
CAGSTGTPGNQPQHF	TGTGCCGGGTCAACTGGGACTCCGGGCAATCAGCCCCAGCATTTT	TRBV6-1	NA	NA	TRBJ1-5
CASTSGAETYEQYF	TGTGCCAGCACCTCTGGGGCGGAAACCTACGAGCAGTACTTC	TRBV28	NA	NA	TRBJ2-7
CASRLRGDYGYTF	TGTGCCAGCAGACTCAGGGGGGACTATGGCTACACCTTC	TRBV28	TRBD1	NA	TRBJ1-2
CAGGSGSAGNTIYF	TGTGCCGGTGGAAGCGGATCGGCTGGAAACACCATATATTTT	TRBV28	NA	NA	TRBJ1-3
CASSFRSAGAYEQYF	TGTGCCAGCAGCTTCAGGTCTGCAGGGGCCTACGAGCAGTACTTC	TRBV7-8	NA	NA	TRBJ2-7
CASSLGPVGRAQYF	TGTGCCAGCAGCTTAGGTCCAGTGGGGAGGGCGCAGTATTTT	TRBV11-2	TRBD2	few	TRBJ2-3
CASSQQDLAYNEQFF	TGTGCCAGCAGCCAGCAGGACTTGGCCTACAATGAGCAGTTCTTC	TRBV4-2	NA	NA	TRBJ2-1
CASSLVLTTDTQYF	TGTGCCAGCAGCTTGGTACTCACCACAGATACGCAGTATTTT	TRBV7-2	NA	NA	TRBJ2-3